This passage covers 18 T cell receptor beta chains from one sample sequenced in a study of CD8 T cells in Susac syndrome. Roughly 0.45 to 1 ug RNA was reverse transcribed with random hexamers. TCRdb re-analysed the immunoSEQ multiplex PCR reads in MiXCR, keeping a single row per CDR3 protein. The sample consists of around 140,000 distinct CDR3 sequences, approximately 94% of them appearing once. Sequencing was carried out using CD4+ T cells from PBMCs. The receptors originated from a human donor in good health.

This clonotype has only a few counts. This chain joins TRBV6-6 and TRBJ2-1, with 12 bases lining up with TRBD2. The CDR3 length is 15 residues. V lost 9 bases and J lost 6; bases outside the gene matches: 9. Per the germline V gene, CDR1 is MNHNY and CDR2 is SVGAGI (reference sequence). The CDR3 here is CASSLAGGPSNEQFF. The CDR3 DNA reads TGTGCCAGTTCCCTAGCGGGAGGGCCGAGCAATGAGCAGTTCTTC.

The DNA of the CDR3 is TGCAGCGTTGTGAGGCCCCCCAATGAGCAGTTCTTC. Protein: CSVVRPPNEQFF. The V and J genes are TRBV29-1 and TRBJ2-1, with D unresolved. The length of the CDR3 is 12 residues. The germline gives CDR1 SQVTM, CDR2 ANQGSEA. The V end was cut by 4 bases, the J end by 6 bases, with 10 bases between.

The V and J genes are TRBV28 and TRBJ2-7; 12 bases are shared with TRBD1. Per germline, CDR1 MDHEN and CDR2 SYDVKM. The CDR3 length is 15 residues. The ends lost 5 bases at V and 4 bases at J; junction bases unmatched: 6. CDR3 sequence reads: CASSPSGQGAYEQYF. In nucleotides, the CDR3 is TGTGCCAGCAGTCCCTCGGGACAGGGGGCTTACGAGCAGTACTTC.

The chain has TRBV5-1 and TRBJ1-1, with unresolved D. V lost 0 bases, J lost 1 base, and 4 bases lay in between. The CDR3 runs to 13 residues. The V gene's germline CDR1 is SGHRS and CDR2 YFSETQ. The CDR3 region is CASSLGKNTEAFF. DNA of the CDR3: TGCGCCAGCAGCTTGGGGAAGAACACTGAAGCTTTCTTT.

The chain employs TRBV4-1 and TRBJ2-7; 15 bases line up with TRBD2. Germline V gives CDR1 MGHRA, CDR2 YSYEKL. This CDR3 has 17 amino acids. Losses at the gene ends were 4 bases for V and 2 bases for J; bases not matched to a gene: 6. CDR3 residues: CASSRGLAGGGTYEQYF. The DNA of the CDR3 is TGCGCCAGCAGCCGAGGACTAGCGGGAGGGGGAACCTACGAGCAGTACTTC.

The chain couples TRBV30 to TRBJ2-7, with D possibly being TRBD2 (6 bases). Germline CDR1 and CDR2: GTSNPN and SVGIG (reference sequence). The CDR3 is 12 amino acids. V was pared by 3 bases and J by 6 bases, with 12 bases between. DNA for the CDR3: TGTGCCTGGAGCACCGGGACTCTCGAGCAGTACTTC. Amino acid sequence: CAWSTGTLEQYF.

This chain uses TRBV20-1 with TRBJ1-2; TRBD1 matches at 7 bases. The CDR3 sequence is 13 residues long. Germline loops: CDR1 DFQATT, CDR2 SNEGSKA (reference sequence). V lost 3 bases to trimming and J lost 6 bases; unmatched junction nucleotides: 7. This chain's CDR3 is CSASVRGVDGYTF. In DNA, the CDR3 is TGCAGTGCTAGTGTCAGGGGGGTCGATGGCTACACCTTC.

The chain carries TRBV12-3 or TRBV12-4 and TRBJ2-1, with 7 bases that match TRBD2. The CDR3 is 15 amino acids. Losses at the gene ends were 3 bases for V and 8 bases for J; bases not matched to a gene: 10. This CDR3 reads CASSFGGRGRDEQFF. The CDR3 coding sequence is TGTGCCAGCAGTTTCGGCGGGAGAGGCAGGGATGAGCAGTTCTTC.

The rearrangement joins TRBV18 to TRBJ1-1; perhaps TRBD1 as D (5 bases). V lost 4 bases, J lost 0 bases, and 12 bases lay in between. Germline V gene lookup returns CDR1 KGHSH and CDR2 LQKENI. CDR3 length equals 15 residues. CDR3 in DNA: TGTGCCAGCTCACACTCAAGACAGATGAACACTGAAGCTTTCTTT. Residues: CASSHSRQMNTEAFF.

The chain recombines TRBV28 with TRBJ2-2; D might be TRBD1 (6 bases). From germline, CDR1 is MDHEN and CDR2 SYDVKM. The CDR3 is 14 amino acids. Trimming shortened V by 5 bases and J by 4 bases, and 11 bases separated the two germline ends. DNA for the CDR3: TGTGCCAGCAGTCAAACAGGGTTCACCGGGGAGCTGTTTTTT. Translation gives CASSQTGFTGELFF.

The chain joins TRBV3-1 to TRBJ2-7; 12 bases are a match to TRBD2. Looked up from germline, CDR1 is LGHDT and CDR2 is YNNKEL (reference sequence). The V segment lost 1 base and the J segment 0 bases; nucleotides outside the gene matches: 1. The CDR3 has 16 residues. The chain's CDR3 is CASSQGLAGVSYEQYF. The CDR3 DNA reads TGTGCCAGCAGCCAAGGACTAGCGGGAGTCTCCTACGAGCAGTACTTC.

The chain carries TRBV10-3 and TRBJ1-2; D gene uncertain. V was clipped by 3 bases and J by 6 bases, with 14 bases between them. This CDR3 contains 14 residues. CDR1 and CDR2 from the germline V gene are ENHRY and SYGVKD. The CDR3 DNA sequence: TGTGCCATCAGTGACCCCACGAGGGCCGATGGCTACACCTTC. It codes for CAISDPTRADGYTF.

The chain is built from TRBV19 and TRBJ2-5, with a weak D call TRBD2 (6 bases). The V end was cut by 3 bases, the J end by 2 bases, with 16 bases between. CDR1 is LNHDA and CDR2 is SQIVND in the germline V gene (reference sequence). The CDR3 totals 16 residues. The CDR3 bases are TGTGCCAGTAGTATTCAAACGGGAGCCCTTCAAGAGACCCAGTACTTC. Protein product: CASSIQTGALQETQYF.

As regards this clonotype: The junction and the germline gene differ at one end; a read error may be behind it. The chain links TRBV29-1 to TRBJ2-7; D gene uncertain. Germline CDR1 and CDR2: SQVTM and ANQGSEA. This CDR3 region has 12 residues. Here the CDR3 DNA reads TGCAACGTTGAAGTGAATAGTTACGAGCAGTACTTC. Its protein is CNVEVNSYEQYF.

The sample holds one count of this clonotype. The rearrangement links TRBV2 to TRBJ1-5; D might be TRBD1 (5 bases). CDR1 SNHLY and CDR2 FYNNEI come from the germline V gene. The CDR3 is made up of 13 amino acids. With 3 bases removed from V and 6 bases from J, the gap between germline ends came to 9 bases. The CDR3 loop reads CASSEGRGQPQHF. The CDR3 nucleotides are TGTGCCAGCAGTGAGGGGAGGGGTCAGCCCCAGCATTTT.

The chain links TRBV29-1 to TRBJ2-1; no clear D gene. Germline V gene lookup returns CDR1 SQVTM and CDR2 ANQGSEA. This CDR3 contains 13 residues. Trimming cost V 5 bases and J 4 bases, with 12 bases left between them. CDR3 loop: CSVSKILYNEQFF. CDR3 DNA sequence: TGCAGCGTTAGTAAGATCCTATACAATGAGCAGTTCTTC.

The CDR3 region has the DNA TGCAGCGCCTACCCACAGGGGGCAACCTACAATGAGCAGTTCTTC. It encodes CSAYPQGATYNEQFF. This sequence joins TRBV29-1 and TRBJ2-1, with 9 nucleotides matching TRBD1. Germline V gene data show CDR1 as SQVTM and CDR2 as ANQGSEA. There are 15 residues in the CDR3. The V gene end was trimmed by 7 bases and the J gene end by 2 bases; junction bases not matched to a gene: 9.

This chain joins TRBV24-1 and TRBJ2-5; D possibly corresponds to TRBD1 (6 bases). The length of the CDR3 is 13 residues. V lost 12 bases and J 2 bases, leaving 15 bases between the germline ends. CDR1 and CDR2 (germline): KGHDR, SFDVKD. CDR3 in amino acids: CAASRGSQETQYF. The CDR3 DNA reads TGTGCCGCTAGCAGGGGATCTCAAGAGACCCAGTACTTC.